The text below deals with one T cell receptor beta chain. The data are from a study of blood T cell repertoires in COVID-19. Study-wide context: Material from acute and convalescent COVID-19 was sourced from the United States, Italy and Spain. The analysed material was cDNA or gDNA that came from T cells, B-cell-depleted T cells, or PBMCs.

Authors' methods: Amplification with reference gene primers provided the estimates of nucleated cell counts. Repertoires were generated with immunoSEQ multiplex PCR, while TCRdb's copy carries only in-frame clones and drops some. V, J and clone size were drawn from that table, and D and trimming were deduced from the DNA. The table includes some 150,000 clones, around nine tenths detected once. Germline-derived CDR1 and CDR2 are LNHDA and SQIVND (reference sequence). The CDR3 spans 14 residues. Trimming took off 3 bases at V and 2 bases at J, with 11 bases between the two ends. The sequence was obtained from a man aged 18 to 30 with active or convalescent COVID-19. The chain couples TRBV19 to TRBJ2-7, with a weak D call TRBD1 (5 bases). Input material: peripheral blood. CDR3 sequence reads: CASSINRRPYEQYF. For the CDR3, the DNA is TGTGCCAGTAGTATCAACAGGCGGCCCTACGAGCAGTACTTC.